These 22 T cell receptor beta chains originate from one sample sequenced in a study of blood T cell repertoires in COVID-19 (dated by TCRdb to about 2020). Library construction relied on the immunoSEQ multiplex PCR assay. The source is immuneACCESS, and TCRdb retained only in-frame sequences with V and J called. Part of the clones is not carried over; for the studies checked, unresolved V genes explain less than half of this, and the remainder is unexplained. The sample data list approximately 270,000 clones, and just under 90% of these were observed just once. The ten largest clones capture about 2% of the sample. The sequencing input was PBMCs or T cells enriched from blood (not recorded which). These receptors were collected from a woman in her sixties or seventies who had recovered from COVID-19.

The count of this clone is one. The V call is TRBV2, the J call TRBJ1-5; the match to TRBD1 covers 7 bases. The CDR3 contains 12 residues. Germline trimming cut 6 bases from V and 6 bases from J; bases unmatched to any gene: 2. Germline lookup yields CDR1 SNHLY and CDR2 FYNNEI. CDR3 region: CASRQGSQPQHF. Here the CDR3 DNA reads TGTGCCAGCAGACAGGGGAGTCAGCCCCAGCATTTT.

CDR3 in amino acids: CAWSFESPEAFF. Here the CDR3 DNA reads TGTGCCTGGAGTTTCGAGTCCCCTGAAGCTTTCTTT. J is TRBJ1-1 and V is TRBV30, with D unclear. Germline CDR1 GTSNPN, CDR2 SVGIG (reference sequence). The CDR3 has 12 residues. Trimming left V 2 bases short and J 6 bases short, with 10 bases between.

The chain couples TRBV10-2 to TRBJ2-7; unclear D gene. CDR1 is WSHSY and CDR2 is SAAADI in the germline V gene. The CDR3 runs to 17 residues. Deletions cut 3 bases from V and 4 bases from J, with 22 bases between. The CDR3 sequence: CASSDQVGRLNNYEQYF. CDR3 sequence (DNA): TGCGCCAGCAGTGATCAGGTTGGCAGGCTGAACAATTACGAGCAGTACTTC.

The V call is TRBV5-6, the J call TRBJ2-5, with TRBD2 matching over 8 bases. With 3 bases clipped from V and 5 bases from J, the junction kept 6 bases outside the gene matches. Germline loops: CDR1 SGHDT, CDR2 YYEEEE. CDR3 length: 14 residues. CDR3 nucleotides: TGTGCCAGCAGCTCCCTTCGGGGGGGGGAGACCCAGTACTTC. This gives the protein CASSSLRGGETQYF.

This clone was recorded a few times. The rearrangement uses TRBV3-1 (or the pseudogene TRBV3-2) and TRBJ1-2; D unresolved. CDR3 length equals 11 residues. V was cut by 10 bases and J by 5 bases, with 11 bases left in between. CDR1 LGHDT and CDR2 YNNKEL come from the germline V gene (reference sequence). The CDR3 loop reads CATKLKYGYTF. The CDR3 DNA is TGTGCCACCAAACTTAAATATGGCTACACCTTC.

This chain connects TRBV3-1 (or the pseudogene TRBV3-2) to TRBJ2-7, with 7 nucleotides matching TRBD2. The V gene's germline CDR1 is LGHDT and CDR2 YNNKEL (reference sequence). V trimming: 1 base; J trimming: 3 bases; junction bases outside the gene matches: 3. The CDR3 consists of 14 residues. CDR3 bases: TGTGCCAGCAGCCAAGGCCTAGCGGTCTACGAGCAGTACTTC. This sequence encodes CASSQGLAVYEQYF.

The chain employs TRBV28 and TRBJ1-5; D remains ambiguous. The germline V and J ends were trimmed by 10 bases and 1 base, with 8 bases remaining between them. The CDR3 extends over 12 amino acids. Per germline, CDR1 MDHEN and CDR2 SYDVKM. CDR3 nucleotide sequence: TGTGCCACCCGTGCGAGCAATCAGCCCCAGCATTTT. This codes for CATRASNQPQHF.

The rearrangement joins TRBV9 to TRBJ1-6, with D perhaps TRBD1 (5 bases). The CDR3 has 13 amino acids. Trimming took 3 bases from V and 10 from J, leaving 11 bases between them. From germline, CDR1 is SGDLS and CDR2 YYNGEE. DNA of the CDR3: TGTGCCAGCAGCGCCCCGGGGGGATCACCCCTCCACTTT. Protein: CASSAPGGSPLHF.

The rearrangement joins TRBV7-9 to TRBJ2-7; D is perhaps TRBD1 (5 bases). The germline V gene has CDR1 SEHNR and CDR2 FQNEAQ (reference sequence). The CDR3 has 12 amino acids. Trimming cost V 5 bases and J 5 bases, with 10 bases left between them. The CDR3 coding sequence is TGTGCCAGCAGCCTGTCAGGGAACGAGCAGTACTTC. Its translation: CASSLSGNEQYF. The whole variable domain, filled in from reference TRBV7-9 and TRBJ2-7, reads DTGVSQNPRHKITKRGQNVTFRCDPISEHNRLYWYRQTLGQGPEFLTYFQNEAQLEKSRLLSDRFSAERPKGSFSTLEIQRTEQGDSAMYLCASSLSGNEQYFGPGTRLTVT.

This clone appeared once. In DNA form, the CDR3 reads TGTGCCAGCAGGCTGACAGGGGGATCCTACGAGCAGTACTTC. Amino acids: CASRLTGGSYEQYF. The chain links TRBV28 to TRBJ2-7, with 9 bases fitting TRBD1. The CDR3 sequence is 14 residues long. The germline gives CDR1 MDHEN, CDR2 SYDVKM. V dropped 6 bases and J dropped 1; count of bases not matched to a gene: 4.

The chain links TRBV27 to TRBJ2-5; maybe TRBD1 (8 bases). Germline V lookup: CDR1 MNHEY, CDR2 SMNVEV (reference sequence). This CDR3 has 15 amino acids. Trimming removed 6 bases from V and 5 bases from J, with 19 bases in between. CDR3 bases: TGTGCCAGCAGCGATGGACAGGGAGGGGGGGAGACCCAGTACTTC. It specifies CASSDGQGGGETQYF.

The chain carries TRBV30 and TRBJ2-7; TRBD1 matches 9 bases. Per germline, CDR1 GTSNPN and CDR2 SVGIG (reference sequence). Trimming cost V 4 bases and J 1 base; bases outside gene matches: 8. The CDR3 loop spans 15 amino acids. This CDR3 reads CAWTRPGTGSYEQYF. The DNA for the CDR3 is TGTGCCTGGACTCGTCCCGGGACAGGGTCCTACGAGCAGTACTTC. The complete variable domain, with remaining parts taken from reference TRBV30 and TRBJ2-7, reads SQTIHQWPATLVQPVGSPLSLECTVEGTSNPNLYWYRQAAGRGLQLLFYSVGIGQISSEVPQNLSASRPQDRQFILSSKKLLLSDSGFYLCAWTRPGTGSYEQYFGPGTRLTVT.

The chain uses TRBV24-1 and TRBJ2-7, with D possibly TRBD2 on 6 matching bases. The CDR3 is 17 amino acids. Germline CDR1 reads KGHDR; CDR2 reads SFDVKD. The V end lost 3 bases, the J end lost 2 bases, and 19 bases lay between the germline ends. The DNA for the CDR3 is TGTGCCACCAGTGATCCCGCCGAAGGTAGCGGAACCTACGAGCAGTACTTC. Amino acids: CATSDPAEGSGTYEQYF.

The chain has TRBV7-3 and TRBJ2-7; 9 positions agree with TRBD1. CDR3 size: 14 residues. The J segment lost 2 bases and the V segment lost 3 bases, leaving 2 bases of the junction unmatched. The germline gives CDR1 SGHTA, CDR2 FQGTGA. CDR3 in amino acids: CASSFRQGAYEQYF. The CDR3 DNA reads TGTGCCAGCAGCTTCCGACAGGGGGCCTACGAGCAGTACTTC.

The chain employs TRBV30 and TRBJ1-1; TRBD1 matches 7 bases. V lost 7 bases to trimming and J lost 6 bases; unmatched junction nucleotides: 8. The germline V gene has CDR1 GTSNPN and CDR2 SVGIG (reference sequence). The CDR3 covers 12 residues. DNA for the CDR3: TGTGCCTATAGTCGAGGGGGCCCTGAAGCTTTCTTT. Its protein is CAYSRGGPEAFF.

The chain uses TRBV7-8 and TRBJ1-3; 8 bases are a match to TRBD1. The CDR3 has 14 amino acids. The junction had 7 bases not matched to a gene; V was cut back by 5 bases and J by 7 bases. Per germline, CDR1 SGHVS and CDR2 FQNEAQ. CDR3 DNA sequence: TGTGCCAGCAGCCAGGGGGCTAGTAGGAACACCATATATTTT. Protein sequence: CASSQGASRNTIYF. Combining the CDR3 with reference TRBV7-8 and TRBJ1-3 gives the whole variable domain GAGVSQSPRYKVAKRGQDVALRCDPISGHVSLFWYQQALGQGPEFLTYFQNEAQLDKSGLPSDRFFAERPEGSVSTLKIQRTQQEDSAVYLCASSQGASRNTIYFGEGSWLTVV.

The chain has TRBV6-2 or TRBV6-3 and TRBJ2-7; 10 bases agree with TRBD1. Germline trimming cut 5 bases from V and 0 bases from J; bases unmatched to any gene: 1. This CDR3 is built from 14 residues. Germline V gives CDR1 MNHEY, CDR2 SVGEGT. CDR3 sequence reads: CASSRQGASYEQYF. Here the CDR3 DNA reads TGTGCCAGCAGTCGACAGGGGGCCTCCTACGAGCAGTACTTC.

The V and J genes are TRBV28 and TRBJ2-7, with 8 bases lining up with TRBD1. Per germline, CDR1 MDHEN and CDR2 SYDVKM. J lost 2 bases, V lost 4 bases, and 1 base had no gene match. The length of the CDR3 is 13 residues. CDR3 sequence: CASSYRGTYEQYF. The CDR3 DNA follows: TGTGCCAGCAGTTACAGGGGGACCTACGAGCAGTACTTC.

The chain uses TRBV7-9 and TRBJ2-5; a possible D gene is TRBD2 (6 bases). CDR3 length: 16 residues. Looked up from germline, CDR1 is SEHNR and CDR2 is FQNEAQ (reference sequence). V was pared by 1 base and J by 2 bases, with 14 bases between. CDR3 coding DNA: TGTGCCAGCAGCTTAGGGCTCGGGCGGGGACAAGAGACCCAGTACTTC. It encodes CASSLGLGRGQETQYF.

CDR3 residues: CATTLRGDTQYF. CDR3 nucleotides: TGTGCCACCACCCTTAGGGGGGATACGCAGTATTTT. The rearrangement joins TRBV24-1 to TRBJ2-3; maybe TRBD1 (6 bases). V was trimmed by 8 bases and J by 6 bases, leaving 11 bases between them. The V gene's germline CDR1 is KGHDR and CDR2 SFDVKD. This CDR3 region has 12 residues.

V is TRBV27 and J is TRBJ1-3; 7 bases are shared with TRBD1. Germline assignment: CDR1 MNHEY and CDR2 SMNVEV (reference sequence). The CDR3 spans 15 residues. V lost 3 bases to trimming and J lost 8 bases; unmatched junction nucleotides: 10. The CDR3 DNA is TGTGCCAGCAGTTTGACAGGGCACCCCGGGTACACCATATATTTT. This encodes CASSLTGHPGYTIYF.

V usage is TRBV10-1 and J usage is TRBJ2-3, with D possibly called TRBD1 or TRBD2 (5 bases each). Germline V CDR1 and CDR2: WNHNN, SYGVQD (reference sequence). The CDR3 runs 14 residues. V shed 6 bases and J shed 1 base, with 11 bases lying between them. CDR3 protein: CASSEGHGTDTQYF. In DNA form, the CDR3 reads TGCGCCAGCAGCGAGGGGCATGGCACAGATACGCAGTATTTT.